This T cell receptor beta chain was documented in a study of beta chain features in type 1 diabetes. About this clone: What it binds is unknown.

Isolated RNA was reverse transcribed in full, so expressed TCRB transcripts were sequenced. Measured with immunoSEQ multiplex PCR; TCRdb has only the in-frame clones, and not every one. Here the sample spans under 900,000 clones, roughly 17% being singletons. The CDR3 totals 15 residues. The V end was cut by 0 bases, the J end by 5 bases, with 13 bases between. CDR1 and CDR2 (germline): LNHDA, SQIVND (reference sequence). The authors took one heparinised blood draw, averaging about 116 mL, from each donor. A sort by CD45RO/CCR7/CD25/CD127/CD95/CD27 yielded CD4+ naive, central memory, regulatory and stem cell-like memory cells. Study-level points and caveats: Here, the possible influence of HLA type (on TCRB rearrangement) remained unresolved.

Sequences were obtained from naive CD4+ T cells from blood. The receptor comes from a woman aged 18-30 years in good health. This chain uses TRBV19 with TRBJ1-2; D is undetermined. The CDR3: CASSIDRAIGYGYTF. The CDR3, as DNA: TGTGCCAGTAGTATAGATCGCGCCATCGGGTATGGCTACACCTTC.